Listed here is a single T cell receptor beta chain. In TCRdb, the RT-PCR reads were re-called with MiXCR into one record per CDR3 protein. This sample has approximately 720,000 distinct CDR3 sequences, with over 12% found just once. V gave up 0 bases and J gave up 7 bases, with 10 bases separating them. Looked up from germline, CDR1 is SGHVS and CDR2 is FQNEAQ. The CDR3 is 15 amino acids. The receptor comes from a female donor in good health, serving as a healthy control. This chain uses TRBV7-8 with TRBJ1-6; no firm D call. The sequenced sample was memory CD4+ T cells from blood. The CDR3 loop reads CASSLALRANSPLHF. CDR3 sequence (DNA): TGTGCCAGCAGCTTAGCCCTTAGGGCGAATTCACCCCTCCACTTT.